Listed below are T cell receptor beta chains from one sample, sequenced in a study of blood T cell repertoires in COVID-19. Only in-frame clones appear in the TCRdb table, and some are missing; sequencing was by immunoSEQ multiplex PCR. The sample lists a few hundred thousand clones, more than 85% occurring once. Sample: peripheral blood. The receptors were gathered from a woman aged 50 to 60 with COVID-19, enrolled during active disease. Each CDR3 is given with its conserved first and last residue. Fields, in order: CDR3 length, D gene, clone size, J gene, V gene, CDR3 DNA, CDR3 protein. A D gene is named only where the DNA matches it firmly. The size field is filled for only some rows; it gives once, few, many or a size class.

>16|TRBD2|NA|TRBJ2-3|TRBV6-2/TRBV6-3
TGTGCCAGCAGTTCGGGGGGGAGCCGGTGGACAGATACGCAGTATTTT
CASSSGGSRWTDTQYF
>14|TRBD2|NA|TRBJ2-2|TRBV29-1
TGCGGCGTTTACACGGGGGGGCGTACCGGGGAGCTGTTTTTT
CGVYTGGRTGELFF
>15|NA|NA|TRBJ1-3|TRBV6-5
TGTGCCAGCAGTTACTCCCCCAGCTCTGGAAACACCATATATTTT
CASSYSPSSGNTIYF
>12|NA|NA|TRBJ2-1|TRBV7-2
TGTGCCAGCTCCATGGGGCCCCTAGAGCAGTTCTTC
CASSMGPLEQFF
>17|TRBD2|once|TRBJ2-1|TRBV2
TGTGCCAGCAGTGACAAAGCGGGGGGGCACTCCTACAATGAGCAGTTCTTC
CASSDKAGGHSYNEQFF
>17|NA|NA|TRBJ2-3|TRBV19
TGTGCCAGTAGTATTGGTGCGGGGACCGCGGAGAGAAATACGCAGTATTTT
CASSIGAGTAERNTQYF
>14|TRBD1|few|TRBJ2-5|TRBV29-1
TGCAGCGCCAATGCTGGGACAGGGTGGGAGACCCAGTACTTC
CSANAGTGWETQYF
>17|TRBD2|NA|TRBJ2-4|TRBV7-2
TGTGCCAGCAGCTATAAAGGACTAGCGGGGGTCAAAAACATTCAGTACTTC
CASSYKGLAGVKNIQYF
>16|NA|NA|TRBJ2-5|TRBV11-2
TGTGCCAGCATCCCACGGAGGCCAGCGCCCCAAGAGACCCAGTACTTC
CASIPRRPAPQETQYF
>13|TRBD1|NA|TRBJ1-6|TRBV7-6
TGTGCCAGCAGACGGGACAGGTTGGGGACCCTCCACTTT
CASRRDRLGTLHF
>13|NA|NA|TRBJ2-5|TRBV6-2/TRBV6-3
TGTGCCAGCAGCTGGACAGATCAAGAGACCCAGTACTTC
CASSWTDQETQYF
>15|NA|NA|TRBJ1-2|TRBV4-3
TGCGCCAGCAGCCAGGGGAGGGAAAGGGACTATGGCTACACCTTC
CASSQGRERDYGYTF
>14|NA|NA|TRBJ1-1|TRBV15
TGTGCCACCAGCTCTACCCGACACACTTTGGGAGCTTTCTTT
CATSSTRHTLGAFF
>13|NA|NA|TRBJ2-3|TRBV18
TGTGCCAGCTCTCCGAATACAGGGTCATGGCAGTATTTT
CASSPNTGSWQYF
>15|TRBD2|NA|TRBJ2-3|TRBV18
TGTGCCAGCTCACCAATGGCGGGGGGGCCCCATACGCAGTATTTT
CASSPMAGGPHTQYF
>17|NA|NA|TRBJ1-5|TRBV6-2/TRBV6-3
TGTGCCAGCAGTGCGAGAGAGGGTGGTTGGGGCAATCAGCCCCAGCATTTT
CASSAREGGWGNQPQHF
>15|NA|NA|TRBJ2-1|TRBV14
TGTGCCAGCAGCCGGCGGGACGGCTTCTACAATGAGCAGTTCTTC
CASSRRDGFYNEQFF
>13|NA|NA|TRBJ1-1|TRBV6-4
TGTGCCAGCAGAGCGGGAGCGAACACTGAAGCTTTCTTT
CASRAGANTEAFF